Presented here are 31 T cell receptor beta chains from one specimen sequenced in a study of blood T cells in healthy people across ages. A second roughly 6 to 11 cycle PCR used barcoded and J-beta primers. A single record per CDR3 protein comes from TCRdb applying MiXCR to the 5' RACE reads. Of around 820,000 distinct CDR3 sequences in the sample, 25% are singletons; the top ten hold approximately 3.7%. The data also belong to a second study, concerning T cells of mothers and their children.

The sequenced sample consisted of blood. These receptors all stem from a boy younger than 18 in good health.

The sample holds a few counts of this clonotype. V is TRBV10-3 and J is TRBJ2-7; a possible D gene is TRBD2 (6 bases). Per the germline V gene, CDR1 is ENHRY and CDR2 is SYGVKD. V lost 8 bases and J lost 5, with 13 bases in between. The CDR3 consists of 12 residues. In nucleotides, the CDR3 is TGTGCCATCCGCGGAGGGTCGGACGAGCAGTACTTC. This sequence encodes CAIRGGSDEQYF.

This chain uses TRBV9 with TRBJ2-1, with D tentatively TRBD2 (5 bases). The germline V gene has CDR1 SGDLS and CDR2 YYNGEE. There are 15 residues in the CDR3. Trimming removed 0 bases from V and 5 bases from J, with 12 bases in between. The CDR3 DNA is TGTGCCAGCAGCGTAGCTTCCGGGATCCACAATGAGCAGTTCTTC. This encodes CASSVASGIHNEQFF.

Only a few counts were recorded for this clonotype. DNA of the CDR3: TGTGCCAGCAGAGAGCAACTACAGGGGAGGGGACTCAATGAGCAGTTCTTC. It is translated as CASREQLQGRGLNEQFF. The rearrangement joins TRBV6-1 to TRBJ2-1, with D tentatively TRBD1 or TRBD2 (7 bases each). This CDR3 region has 17 residues. The germline CDR1 and CDR2 sequences are MNHNS and SASEGT. Trimming took off 6 bases at V and 6 bases at J, with 24 bases between the two ends.

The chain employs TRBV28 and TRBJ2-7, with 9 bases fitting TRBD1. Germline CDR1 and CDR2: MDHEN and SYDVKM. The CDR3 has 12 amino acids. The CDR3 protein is CATGTGLHEQYF. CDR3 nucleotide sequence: TGTGCTACCGGGACAGGGTTGCACGAGCAGTACTTC.

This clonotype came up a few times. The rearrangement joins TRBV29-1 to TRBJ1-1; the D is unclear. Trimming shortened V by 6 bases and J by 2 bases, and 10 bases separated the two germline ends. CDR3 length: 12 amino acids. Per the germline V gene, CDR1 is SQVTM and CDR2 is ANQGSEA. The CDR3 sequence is CSVFADNTEAFF. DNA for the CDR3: TGCAGCGTCTTCGCAGACAACACTGAAGCTTTCTTT.

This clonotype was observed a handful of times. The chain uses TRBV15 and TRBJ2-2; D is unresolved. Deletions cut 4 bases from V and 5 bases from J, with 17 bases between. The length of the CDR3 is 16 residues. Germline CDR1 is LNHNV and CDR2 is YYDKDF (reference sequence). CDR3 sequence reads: CATSKGPPERTGELFF. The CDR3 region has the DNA TGTGCCACCAGCAAAGGTCCCCCCGAGAGGACCGGGGAGCTGTTTTTT.

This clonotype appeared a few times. CDR3 DNA sequence: TGTGCCAGCAGTGGGGACAGGGGTAGCAATCAGCCCCAGCATTTT. This translates into CASSGDRGSNQPQHF. The chain employs TRBV6-1 and TRBJ1-5, with 10 bases matching TRBD1. The CDR3 is 15 residues long. Germline-derived CDR1 and CDR2 are MNHNS and SASEGT. V dropped 4 bases and J dropped 0; count of bases not matched to a gene: 0.

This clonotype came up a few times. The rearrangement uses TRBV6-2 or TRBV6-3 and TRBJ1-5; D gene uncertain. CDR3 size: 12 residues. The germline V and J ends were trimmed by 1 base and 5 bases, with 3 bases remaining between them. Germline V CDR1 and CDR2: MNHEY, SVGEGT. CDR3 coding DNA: TGTGCCAGCAGTTACTGGGATCAGCCCCAGCATTTT. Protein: CASSYWDQPQHF.

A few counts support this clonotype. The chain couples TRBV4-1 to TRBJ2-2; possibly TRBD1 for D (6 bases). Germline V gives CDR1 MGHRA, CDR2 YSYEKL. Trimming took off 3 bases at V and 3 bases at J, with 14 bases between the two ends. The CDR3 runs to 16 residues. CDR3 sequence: CASSHFQGPDTGELFF. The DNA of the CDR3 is TGCGCCAGCAGCCATTTTCAGGGGCCAGACACCGGGGAGCTGTTTTTT.

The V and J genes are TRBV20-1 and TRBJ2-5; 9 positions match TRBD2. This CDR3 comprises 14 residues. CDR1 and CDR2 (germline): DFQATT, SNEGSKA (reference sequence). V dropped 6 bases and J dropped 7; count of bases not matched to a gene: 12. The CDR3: CSAASGTSRGTQYF. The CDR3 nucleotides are TGCAGTGCAGCTTCCGGGACTAGCAGGGGGACCCAGTACTTC.

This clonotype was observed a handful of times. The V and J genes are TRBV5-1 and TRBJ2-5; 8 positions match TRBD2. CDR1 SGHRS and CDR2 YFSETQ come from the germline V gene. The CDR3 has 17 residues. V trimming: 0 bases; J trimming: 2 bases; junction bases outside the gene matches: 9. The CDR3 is CASSLGGGGRIQETQYF. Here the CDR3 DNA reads TGCGCCAGCAGCTTGGGTGGAGGCGGGAGGATTCAAGAGACCCAGTACTTC.

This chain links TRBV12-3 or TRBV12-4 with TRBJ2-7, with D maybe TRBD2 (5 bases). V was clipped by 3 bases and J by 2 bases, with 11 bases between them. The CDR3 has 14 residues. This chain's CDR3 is CASSFARVPYEQYF. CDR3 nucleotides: TGTGCCAGCAGTTTTGCGCGGGTTCCCTACGAGCAGTACTTC.

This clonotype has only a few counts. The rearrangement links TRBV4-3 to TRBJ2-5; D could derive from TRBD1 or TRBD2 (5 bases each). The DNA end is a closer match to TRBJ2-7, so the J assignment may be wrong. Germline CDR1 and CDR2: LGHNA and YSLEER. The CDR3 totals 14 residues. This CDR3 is CASSQATGTVEQYF. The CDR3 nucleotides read TGCGCCAGCAGCCAGGCGACCGGGACGGTCGAGCAGTACTTC.

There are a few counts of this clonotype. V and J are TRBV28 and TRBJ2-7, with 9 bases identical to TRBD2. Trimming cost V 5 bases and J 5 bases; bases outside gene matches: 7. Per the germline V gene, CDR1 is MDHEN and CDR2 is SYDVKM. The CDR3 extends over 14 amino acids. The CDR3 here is CASSLRTSVDEQYF. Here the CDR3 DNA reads TGTGCCAGCAGTCTCCGGACTAGCGTCGACGAGCAGTACTTC.

CDR3 protein: CASSLALAGGNQYF. The CDR3 nucleotides read TGTGCCAGCAGCTTAGCGTTGGCAGGGGGGAACCAGTACTTC. This sequence joins TRBV7-2 and TRBJ2-5, with a tentative D call TRBD1 (7 bases). This CDR3 has 14 residues. Germline V lookup: CDR1 SGHTA, CDR2 FQGNSA. V lost 0 bases and J 10 bases, leaving 15 bases between the germline ends.

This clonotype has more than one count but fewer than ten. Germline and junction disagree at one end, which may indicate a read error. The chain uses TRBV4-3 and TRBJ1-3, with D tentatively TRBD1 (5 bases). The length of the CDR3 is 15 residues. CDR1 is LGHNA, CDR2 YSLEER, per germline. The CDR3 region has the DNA TGCGCCAGCAGCCAGCACTATGACAGTGGAATCACCATATATTTT. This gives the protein CASSQHYDSGITIYF.

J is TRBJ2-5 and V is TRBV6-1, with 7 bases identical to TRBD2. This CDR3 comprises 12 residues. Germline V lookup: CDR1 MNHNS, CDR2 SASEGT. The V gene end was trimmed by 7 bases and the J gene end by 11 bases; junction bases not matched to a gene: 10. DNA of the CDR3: TGTGCCAGCACCCCCGGGGGGATTGAGCAGTACTTC. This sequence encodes CASTPGGIEQYF.

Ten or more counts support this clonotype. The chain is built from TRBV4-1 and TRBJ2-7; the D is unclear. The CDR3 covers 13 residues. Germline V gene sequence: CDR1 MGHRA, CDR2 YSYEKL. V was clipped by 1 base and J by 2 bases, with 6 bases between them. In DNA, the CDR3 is TGCGCCAGCAGCCAAGGAGGAACCTACGAGCAGTACTTC. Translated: CASSQGGTYEQYF.

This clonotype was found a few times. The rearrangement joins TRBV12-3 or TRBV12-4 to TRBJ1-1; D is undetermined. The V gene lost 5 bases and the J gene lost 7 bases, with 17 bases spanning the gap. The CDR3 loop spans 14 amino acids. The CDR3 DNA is TGTGCCAGCAGTCTAGGAGGAGCGTCATTTGAAGCTTTCTTT. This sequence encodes CASSLGGASFEAFF.

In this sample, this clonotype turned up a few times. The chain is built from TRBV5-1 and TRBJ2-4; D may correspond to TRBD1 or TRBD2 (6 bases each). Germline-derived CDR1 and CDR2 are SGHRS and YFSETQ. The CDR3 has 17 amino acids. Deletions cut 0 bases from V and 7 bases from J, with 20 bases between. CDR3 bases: TGCGCCAGCAGCTTGGGGGGGCTGGCGAGCCGGGGGAACATTCAGTACTTC. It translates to CASSLGGLASRGNIQYF.

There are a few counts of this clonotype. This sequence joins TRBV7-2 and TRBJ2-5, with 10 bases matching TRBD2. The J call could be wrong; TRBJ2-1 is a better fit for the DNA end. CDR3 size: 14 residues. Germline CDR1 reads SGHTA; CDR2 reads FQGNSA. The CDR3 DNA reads TGTGCCAGCAGCTTGAGCGGGGGGGACAATGAGCAGTTCTTC. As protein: CASSLSGGDNEQFF.

Here the CDR3 DNA reads TGTGCCAGCAGTTATTCTCCAGGGGCAATTTCACCCCTCCACTTT. Its translation: CASSYSPGAISPLHF. J is TRBJ1-6 and V is TRBV6-2 or TRBV6-3; a weak D match, TRBD1 (6 bases). This CDR3 comprises 15 residues. Deletions cut 3 bases from V and 9 bases from J, with 15 bases between. Germline assignment: CDR1 MNHEY and CDR2 SVGEGT.

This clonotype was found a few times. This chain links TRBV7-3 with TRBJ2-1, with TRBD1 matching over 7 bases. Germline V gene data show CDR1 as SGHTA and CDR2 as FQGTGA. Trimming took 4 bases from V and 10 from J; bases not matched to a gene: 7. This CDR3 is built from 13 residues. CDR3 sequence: CASSSLQGKEQFF. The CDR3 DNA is TGTGCCAGCAGCTCTCTACAGGGGAAAGAGCAGTTCTTC.

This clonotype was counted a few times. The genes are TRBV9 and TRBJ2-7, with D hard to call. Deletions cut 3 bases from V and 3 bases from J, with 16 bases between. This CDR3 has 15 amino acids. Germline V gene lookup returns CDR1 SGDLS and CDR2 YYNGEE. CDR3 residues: CASSARSSGLYEQYF. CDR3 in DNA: TGTGCCAGCAGCGCCAGATCCTCCGGGCTCTACGAGCAGTACTTC.

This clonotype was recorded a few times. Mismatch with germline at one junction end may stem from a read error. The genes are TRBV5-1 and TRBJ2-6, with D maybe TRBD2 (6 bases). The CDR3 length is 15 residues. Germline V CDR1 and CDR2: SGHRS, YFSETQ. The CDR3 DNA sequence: TGCGCCAGCAGCTTGTGGGACTCTGGGACCAACGTCCTGACTTTC. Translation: CASSLWDSGTNVLTF.

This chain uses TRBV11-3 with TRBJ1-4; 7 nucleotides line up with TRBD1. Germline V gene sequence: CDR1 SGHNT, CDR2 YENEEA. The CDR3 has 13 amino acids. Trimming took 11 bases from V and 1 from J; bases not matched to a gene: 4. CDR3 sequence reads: CASDRETNEKLFF. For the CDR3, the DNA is TGTGCCTCCGACAGGGAAACTAATGAAAAACTGTTTTTT.

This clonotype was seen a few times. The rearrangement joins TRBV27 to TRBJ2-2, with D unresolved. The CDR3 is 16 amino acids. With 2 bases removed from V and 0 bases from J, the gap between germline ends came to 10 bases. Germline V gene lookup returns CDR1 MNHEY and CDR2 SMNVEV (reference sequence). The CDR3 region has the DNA TGTGCCAGCAGTTTAGACGTGGCCACGAACACCGGGGAGCTGTTTTTT. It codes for CASSLDVATNTGELFF.

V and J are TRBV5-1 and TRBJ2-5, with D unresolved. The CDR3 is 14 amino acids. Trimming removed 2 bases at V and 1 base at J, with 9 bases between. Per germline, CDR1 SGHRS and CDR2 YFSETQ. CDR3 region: CASSFTHLQETQYF. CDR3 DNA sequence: TGCGCCAGCAGCTTCACACATCTCCAAGAGACCCAGTACTTC.

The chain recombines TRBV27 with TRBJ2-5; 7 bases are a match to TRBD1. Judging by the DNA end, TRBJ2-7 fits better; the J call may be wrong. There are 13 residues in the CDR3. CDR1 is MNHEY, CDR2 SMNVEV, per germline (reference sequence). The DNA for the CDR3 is TGTGCCAGCAGTTTCCAAGGGGGCCTCGAGCAGTACTTC. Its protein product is CASSFQGGLEQYF.

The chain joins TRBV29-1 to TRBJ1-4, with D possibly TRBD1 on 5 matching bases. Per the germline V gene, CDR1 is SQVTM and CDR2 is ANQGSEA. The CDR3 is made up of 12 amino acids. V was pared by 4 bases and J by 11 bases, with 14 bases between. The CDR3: CSVGRRGEKLFF. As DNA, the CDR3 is TGCAGCGTTGGGCGCCGGGGGGAGAAACTGTTTTTT.

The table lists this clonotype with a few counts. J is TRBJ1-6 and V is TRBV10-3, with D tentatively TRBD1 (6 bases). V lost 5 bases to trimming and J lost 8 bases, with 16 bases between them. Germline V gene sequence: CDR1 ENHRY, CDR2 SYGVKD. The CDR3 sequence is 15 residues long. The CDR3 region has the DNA TGTGCCATCAGTCGACGGGGAGAGGGGGATTCACCCCTCCACTTT. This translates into CAISRRGEGDSPLHF.